The present T cell receptor beta chain was sequenced within a study of blood T cell repertoires in COVID-19. Study details: The origin of the acute and convalescent COVID-19 samples was the United States, Italy and Spain. The cDNA or gDNA used as material had been derived from T cells, B-cell-depleted T cells, or PBMCs.

How the authors handled the data: Counts of nucleated cells, estimated from reference gene primer amplification, were obtained. The assay was immunoSEQ multiplex PCR, and TCRdb's table has in-frame clones only and misses some. The DNA was the basis for D and trimming; V, J and clone size are from that table. Of about 180,000 clones detected, around 82% appear once; the ten largest clones hold approximately 14%. This clone was found once. With 2 bases clipped from V and 8 bases from J, the junction kept 7 bases outside the gene matches. CDR1 and CDR2 (germline): MNHNS, SASEGT. The CDR3 contains 16 residues.

Material for sequencing was peripheral blood. The clonotype comes from a man younger than 35 with active or convalescent COVID-19. The chain links TRBV6-1 to TRBJ1-4; 11 bases match TRBD1. CDR3 DNA: TGTGCCAGCAGTGAAACCTCGGGACAGGGGGGCGAAAAACTGTTTTTT. Protein product: CASSETSGQGGEKLFF.